This TCR beta chain was profiled in a study of OX40 agonist ivuxolimab in advanced cancers. Study-wide background: In this cohort, patients received ivuxolimab, an agonistic anti-OX40 (CD134) antibody.

TCRdb's table, derived via immunoSEQ multiplex PCR, lists solely in-frame clones and lacks some. The table shows about 17,000 clones, with around 69% occurring only once. With autoimmune disease history or systemic immunosuppression, patients were excluded. The CDR3 is 15 amino acids. Deletions cut 3 bases from V and 0 bases from J, with 9 bases between. Germline CDR1 MGHDK, CDR2 SYGVNS. The sequenced sample was CD4+ or CD8+ T cells sorted from blood, obtained in a trial of the OX40 agonist ivuxolimab. The receptor was isolated from an adult with an advanced solid tumor such as melanoma, head and neck, liver or kidney cancer. This chain links TRBV25-1 with TRBJ2-1; TRBD2 is a possible D gene (5 bases). The CDR3 region is CASSDLAGSYNEQFF. In nucleotides, the CDR3 is TGTGCCAGCAGTGACCTAGCTGGCTCCTACAATGAGCAGTTCTTC.